This T cell receptor (beta chain) derives from a study of OX40 agonist ivuxolimab in advanced cancers. Regarding the study in general: Ivuxolimab was an agonistic, fully human IgG2 monoclonal antibody directed against OX40 (CD134), a costimulatory receptor. The point of sequencing TCRbeta in the periphery was to test whether ivuxolimab changed TCR sequence diversity and drove clonal T-cell expansion. Among the approximately 50 dose-escalation patients, about 20 had hepatocellular carcinoma, about 15 melanoma, 9 renal cell carcinoma and 9 head and neck cancer. Partial responses occurred in three dose-escalation patients, of whom one had hepatocellular carcinoma and two had cutaneous melanoma. Patients were allowed to have had prior anti-PD-1, anti-PD-L1 or anti-CTLA-4 therapy, and about 40% of the dose-escalation patients had been treated with checkpoint inhibitors. The paper covers the monotherapy dose-escalation part of the phase I ivuxolimab trial, which included N = 52 patients. A male proportion of around 81% and a mean age of around 60 years, ranging from roughly 23 to 90, were recorded for the dose-escalation cohort. Intravenous ivuxolimab was administered to patients every 2 weeks at six dose levels: 0.01, 0.1, 0.3, 1.5, 3 and 10 mg/kg.

For this clone: Its antigen target is currently unknown. Per-nucleotide qualities are absent, and no much larger clonotype sits a single base away.

The CDR3 goes from the cysteine to the phenylalanine over 14 residues. Kept here is only the CDR3 DNA, which spans 42 bases and is read in frame from base 1. The germline V gene (reference sequence) specifies GTSNPN as CDR1 and SVGIG as CDR2. V drops 3 bases and J drops 3 bases, leaving 14 bases in between. Patients with a history of autoimmune disease or receiving systemic immunosuppression were excluded from the trial. Peripheral blood for TCR sequencing was collected from all dose cohorts at baseline, on cycle 4 day 1, and on cycle 7 day 1. Samples were obtained from an open-label, multicenter, first-in-human phase I dose-escalation trial of ivuxolimab. Adults with locally advanced or metastatic melanoma, renal cell carcinoma, hepatocellular carcinoma or head and neck squamous cell carcinoma were enrolled in the trial. Before TCR sequencing, CD4+ T cells and CD8+ T cells were sorted from peripheral blood as separate populations.

For sequencing of the TCRbeta CDR3 region, genomic DNA was extracted from the sorted cells. TCRbeta CDR3 regions were sequenced using the immunoSEQ Assay. Imported from immuneACCESS, the table was reduced by TCRdb to in-frame sequences with V and J called. These copies leave out some clones; in studies compared against another copy, an unresolved V gene accounts for under half, and the cause of the remainder is not known. The sample has 70,000 to 95,000 clones on record, 92% of them singletons. The top ten constitute around 0.54% of the sample. Overall results and qualifications from the work: Low levels of normalized T-cell clonal expansion were also shown by some nonresponding patients. Partial responders in the 0.1-3.0 mg/kg groups had among the lowest normalized peripheral clonal expansion, especially among CD8+ T cells. At doses of 0.1 to 3.0 mg/kg, clonal expansion of both CD4+ and CD8+ T cells in blood was seen between baseline and week 6. Antigen specificity was not determined for the clonally expanded peripheral T cells. On average, CD8+ T cells showed more expanded clones than CD4+ T cells after ivuxolimab.

The sample was CD4+ or CD8+ T cells sorted from blood, taken in a trial of the OX40 agonist ivuxolimab. Recombination connected TRBV30 to TRBJ1-2; the D gene lacks a confident call. The receptor was isolated from an adult with an advanced solid tumor such as melanoma, head and neck, liver or kidney cancer. The CDR3 in this case is CAWRIGGFHYGYTF. The bases read TGTGCCTGGAGGATCGGTGGTTTCCACTATGGCTACACCTTC. Extended through the reference TRBV30 and TRBJ1-2 proteins, this CDR3 yields the full variable domain: SQTIHQWPATLVQPVGSPLSLECTVEGTSNPNLYWYRQAAGRGLQLLFYSVGIGQISSEVPQNLSASRPQDRQFILSSKKLLLSDSGFYLCAWRIGGFHYGYTFGSGTRLTVV.